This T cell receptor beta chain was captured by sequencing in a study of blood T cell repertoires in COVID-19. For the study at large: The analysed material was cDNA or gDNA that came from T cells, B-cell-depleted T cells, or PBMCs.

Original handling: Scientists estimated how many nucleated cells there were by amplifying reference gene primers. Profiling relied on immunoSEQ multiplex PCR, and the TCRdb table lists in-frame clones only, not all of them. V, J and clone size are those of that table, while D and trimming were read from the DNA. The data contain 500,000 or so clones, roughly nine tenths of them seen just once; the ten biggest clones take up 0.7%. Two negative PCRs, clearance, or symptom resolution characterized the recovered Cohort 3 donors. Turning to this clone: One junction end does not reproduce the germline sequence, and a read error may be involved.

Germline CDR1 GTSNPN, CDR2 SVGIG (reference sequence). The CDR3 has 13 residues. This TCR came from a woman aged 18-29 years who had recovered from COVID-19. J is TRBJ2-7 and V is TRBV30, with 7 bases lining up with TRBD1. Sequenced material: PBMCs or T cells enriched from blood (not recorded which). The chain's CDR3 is CAWNVVLSGTVSF. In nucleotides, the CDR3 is TGTGCCTGGAATGTAGTCCTCTCCGGGACAGTTAGTTTC.